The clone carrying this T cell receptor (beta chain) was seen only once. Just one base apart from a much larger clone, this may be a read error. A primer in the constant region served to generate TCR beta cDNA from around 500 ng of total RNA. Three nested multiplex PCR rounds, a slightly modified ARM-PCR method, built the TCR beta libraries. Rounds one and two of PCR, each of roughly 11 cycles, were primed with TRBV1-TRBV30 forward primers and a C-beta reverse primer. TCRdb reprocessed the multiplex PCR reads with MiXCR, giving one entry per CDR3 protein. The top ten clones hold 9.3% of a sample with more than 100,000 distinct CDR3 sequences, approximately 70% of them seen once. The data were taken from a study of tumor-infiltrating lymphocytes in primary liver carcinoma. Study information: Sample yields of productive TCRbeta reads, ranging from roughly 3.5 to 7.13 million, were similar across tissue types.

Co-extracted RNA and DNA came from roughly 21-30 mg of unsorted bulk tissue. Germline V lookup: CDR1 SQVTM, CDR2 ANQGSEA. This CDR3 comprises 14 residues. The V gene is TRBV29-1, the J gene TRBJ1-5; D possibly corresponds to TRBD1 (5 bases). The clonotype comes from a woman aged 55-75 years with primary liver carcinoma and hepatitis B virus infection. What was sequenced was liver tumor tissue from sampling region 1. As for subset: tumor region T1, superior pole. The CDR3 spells CSVVVGGSNQPQRF. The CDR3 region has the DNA TGCAGCGTGGTCGTGGGGGGTAGCAATCAGCCCCAGCGTTTT. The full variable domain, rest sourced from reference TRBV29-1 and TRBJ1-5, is SAVISQKPSRDICQRGTSLTIQCQVDSQVTMMFWYRQQPGQSLTLIATANQGSEATYESGFVIDKFPISRPNLTFSTLTVSNMSPEDSSIYLCSVVVGGSNQPQRFGDGTRLSIL.